The 4 T cell receptor beta chains given below trace back to one sample, sequenced in a study of cytomegalovirus exposure and HLA in healthy donors (dated by TCRdb to about 2017). The library relied on the immunoSEQ multiplex PCR assay. For the multiplex PCR, a mixture combining 60 forward primers for TCR Vbeta segments and 13 reverse primers for TCR Jbeta segments was used. The immuneACCESS repertoire file appears here via TCRdb, limited to in-frame rearrangements. These files lack a portion of the clones; in checked studies, under half of the deficit traces to unresolved V genes, and the cause of the others is not known. A total of roughly 160,000 clones appear in this sample, roughly 76% of them only once. Under 15% of the sample belongs to the ten largest clones. The sequencing input was PBMCs. The receptors were gathered from a woman aged 50 to 60 in good health and CMV-seronegative.

This clone was recorded at least ten times. The chain has TRBV25-1 and TRBJ2-2; the match to TRBD2 covers 8 bases. V dropped 6 bases and J dropped 0; count of bases not matched to a gene: 0. The CDR3 totals 14 residues. The germline gives CDR1 MGHDK, CDR2 SYGVNS. CDR3 loop: CASRGLANTGELFF. The CDR3 DNA sequence: TGTGCCAGCAGGGGACTAGCGAACACCGGGGAGCTGTTTTTT.

This clone was detected only once. The gene calls are TRBV19 and TRBJ1-2; 7 bases map to TRBD1. Germline CDR1 reads LNHDA; CDR2 reads SQIVND (reference sequence). The V gene end was trimmed by 4 bases and the J gene end by 4 bases; junction bases not matched to a gene: 6. The CDR3 runs to 14 residues. CDR3: CASSSGGGAYGYTF. The DNA of the CDR3 is TGTGCCAGTAGTAGTGGAGGGGGCGCCTATGGCTACACCTTC.

The V and J genes are TRBV19 and TRBJ1-5; no clear D. Deletions cut 3 bases from V and 5 bases from J, with 5 bases between. Germline assignment: CDR1 LNHDA and CDR2 SQIVND (reference sequence). The CDR3 covers 12 residues. This CDR3 reads CASSIYHQPQHF. CDR3 in DNA: TGTGCCAGTAGTATTTATCATCAGCCCCAGCATTTT.

The chain is built from TRBV7-9 and TRBJ2-5; TRBD2 matches at 15 bases. V gave up 5 bases and J gave up 5 bases; unmatched junction bases: 3. Germline V gives CDR1 SEHNR, CDR2 FQNEAQ (reference sequence). This CDR3 spans 15 amino acids. The CDR3 nucleotides read TGTGCCAGCAGCACCGGGACTAGCGGGAGGGAGACCCAGTACTTC. Translation: CASSTGTSGRETQYF. The whole variable domain, remainder taken from reference TRBV7-9 and TRBJ2-5, is DTGVSQNPRHKITKRGQNVTFRCDPISEHNRLYWYRQTLGQGPEFLTYFQNEAQLEKSRLLSDRFSAERPKGSFSTLEIQRTEQGDSAMYLCASSTGTSGRETQYFGPGTRLLVL.